These 10 T cell receptor beta chains share one sample of origin, sequenced in a study of CD8 T cells in ankylosing spondylitis. TCRdb reprocessed the 5' RACE reads with MiXCR, giving one entry per CDR3 protein. The sample shows about 100,000 distinct CDR3 sequences, 24% of them seen only once. The sample was synovial fluid, either unsorted or a sorted T cell fraction (not recorded which). These receptors originate from a male donor with ankylosing spondylitis.

The chain uses TRBV4-1 and TRBJ1-1; D gene ambiguous. Trimming shortened V by 4 bases and J by 3 bases, and 12 bases separated the two germline ends. CDR3 size: 14 residues. Per germline, CDR1 MGHRA and CDR2 YSYEKL. CDR3 in DNA: TGCGCCAGCAGCCCTCCTTGGAGGGACACTGAAGCTTTCTTT. It specifies CASSPPWRDTEAFF.

The V call is TRBV12-3 or TRBV12-4, the J call TRBJ1-4, with D possibly matching TRBD1 (6 bases). Trimming took 6 bases from V and 6 from J, leaving 14 bases between them. The CDR3 length is 14 residues. CDR3 coding DNA: TGTGCCAGCAGCATACAGGGAGGAGATGAAAAACTGTTTTTT. Its translation is CASSIQGGDEKLFF.

This chain joins TRBV4-2 and TRBJ2-3, with D perhaps matching TRBD2 (6 bases). Germline CDR1 is LGHNA and CDR2 is YNFKEQ. The CDR3 has 14 amino acids. Deletions cut 3 bases from V and 6 bases from J, with 13 bases between. The DNA of the CDR3 is TGTGCCAGCAGCCATAGGTCTAGCGCGGATACGCAGTATTTT. It is translated as CASSHRSSADTQYF.

The genes are TRBV7-2 and TRBJ2-2; 9 positions agree with TRBD2. Germline assignment: CDR1 SGHTA and CDR2 FQGNSA. V lost 5 bases and J lost 8; bases outside the gene matches: 12. The CDR3 has 16 residues. The CDR3 coding sequence is TGTGCCAGCAGCCGGGGGACTAGCCCCATTTTGGGGGAGCTGTTTTTT. Protein sequence: CASSRGTSPILGELFF. The full variable domain, with the rest looked up from reference TRBV7-2 and TRBJ2-2, is GAGVSQSPSNKVTEKGKDVELRCDPISGHTALYWYRQSLGQGLEFLIYFQGNSAPDKSGLPSDRFSAERTGGSVSTLTIQRTQQEDSAVYLCASSRGTSPILGELFFGEGSRLTVL.

This clonotype was counted at least ten times. The J gene is TRBJ2-2, the V gene TRBV3-1; D may correspond to TRBD1 or TRBD2 (5 bases each). The CDR3 spans 15 residues. The V end was cut by 2 bases, the J end by 6 bases, with 13 bases between. Germline V gives CDR1 LGHDT, CDR2 YNNKEL (reference sequence). The CDR3 DNA reads TGTGCCAGCAGCCAACCTACTAGAGGGGCCGGGGAGCTGTTTTTT. It is translated as CASSQPTRGAGELFF.

The V and J genes are TRBV20-1 and TRBJ2-3; 10 positions match TRBD2. V dropped 2 bases and J dropped 4; count of bases not matched to a gene: 6. The CDR3 contains 15 residues. CDR1 DFQATT and CDR2 SNEGSKA come from the germline V gene (reference sequence). The CDR3: CSARPLAGDPDTQYF. As DNA, the CDR3 is TGCAGTGCTAGACCTCTAGCGGGAGATCCAGATACGCAGTATTTT.

The rearrangement links TRBV12-3 or TRBV12-4 to TRBJ1-2, with 7 bases matching TRBD1. Trimming at V came to 6 bases and at J to 4 bases, leaving 5 bases not matched to a gene. The CDR3 runs to 13 residues. In nucleotides, the CDR3 is TGTGCCAGCAGGACAGGGAACCTCTATGGCTACACCTTC. Its translation: CASRTGNLYGYTF.

This clonotype is a singleton in its sample. The CDR3 DNA is TGCGCCAGCAGCTTGGACCCAGGTAATGAGCAGTACTTC. It codes for CASSLDPGNEQYF. The chain joins TRBV5-1 to TRBJ2-7, with D unclear. V lost 0 bases and J 7 bases, leaving 11 bases between the germline ends. Germline V gene data show CDR1 as SGHRS and CDR2 as YFSETQ. The CDR3 extends over 13 amino acids. The full variable domain, in which reference TRBV5-1 and TRBJ2-7 provide the parts outside the CDR3, is KAGVTQTPRYLIKTRGQQVTLSCSPISGHRSVSWYQQTPGQGLQFLFEYFSETQRNKGNFPGRFSGRQFSNSRSEMNVSTLELGDSALYLCASSLDPGNEQYFGPGTRLTVT.

This clonotype was detected once. V usage is TRBV21-1 and J usage is TRBJ2-5; TRBD1 was called by the table and not checked on the DNA. TRBV21-1 is deemed a pseudogene. CDR3 length: 14 residues. The DNA for the CDR3 is TGTGCCAGCAGCAAAGACCGGGTGGTTGAGACCCAGTACTTC. Amino acids: CASSKDRVVETQYF.

This clonotype was seen a few times. The V gene is TRBV28, the J gene TRBJ2-7; 11 nucleotides line up with TRBD2. The germline CDR1 and CDR2 sequences are MDHEN and SYDVKM. Trimming removed 6 bases from V and 2 bases from J; junction bases left unmatched: 6. CDR3 size: 15 residues. The CDR3 protein is CASSLRLAGTYEQYF. The DNA for the CDR3 is TGTGCCAGCAGCTTAAGACTAGCGGGGACCTACGAGCAGTACTTC. Based on the CDR3 plus reference TRBV28 and TRBJ2-7, the full variable domain is DVKVTQSSRYLVKRTGEKVFLECVQDMDHENMFWYRQDPGLGLRLIYFSYDVKMKEKGDIPEGYSVSREKKERFSLILESASTNQTSMYLCASSLRLAGTYEQYFGPGTRLTVT.